This T cell receptor beta chain was obtained from a study of blood T cell repertoires in COVID-19. The table came from immunoSEQ multiplex PCR; TCRdb's copy has only in-frame clones and leaves some out. The table records about 81,000 clones, 75% to 95% of them present only once. This CDR3 spans 18 amino acids. Germline V CDR1 and CDR2: LNHDA, SQIVND (reference sequence). The junction had 11 bases not matched to a gene; V was cut back by 1 base and J by 4 bases. The rearrangement links TRBV19 to TRBJ1-5; 9 bases agree with TRBD1. The sequence was obtained from a woman aged 45-59 years in a cohort sampled during active COVID-19. Sequenced sample: peripheral blood. The CDR3 nucleotides are TGTGCCAGTAGTATAGGGGGGGACAGGGTTGGGTATAATCAGCCCCAGCATTTT. Its protein product is CASSIGGDRVGYNQPQHF. The full variable domain, with the rest looked up from reference TRBV19 and TRBJ1-5, is DGGITQSPKYLFRKEGQNVTLSCEQNLNHDAMYWYRQDPGQGLRLIYYSQIVNDFQKGDIAEGYSVSREKKESFPLTVTSAQKNPTAFYLCASSIGGDRVGYNQPQHFGDGTRLSIL.